A selection of T cell receptor beta chains follows, all from one sample in a study of cytomegalovirus exposure and HLA in healthy donors. Profiling relied on immunoSEQ multiplex PCR, and the TCRdb table lists in-frame clones only, not all of them. Altogether roughly 250,000 clones are present, 90% being singletons, with the ten largest covering under 0.4%. The specimen was PBMCs. The receptors derive from a woman under 30 in good health and CMV-seronegative. Both conserved end residues are part of each CDR3. A D gene is named only where the DNA matches it firmly. Clone size is stated in some rows and not others, as once, few, many or a class when expanded.

NA	TRBV6-5	once	TRBJ2-7	CASSYPGSYEQYF	TGTGCCAGCAGTTATCCAGGATCCTACGAGCAGTACTTC
NA	TRBV5-1	NA	TRBJ2-3	CASSLESASTDTQYF	TGCGCCAGCAGCTTGGAGAGTGCGAGCACAGATACGCAGTATTTT
NA	TRBV19	NA	TRBJ1-1	CASRSTGRNTEAFF	TGTGCCAGTAGGAGCACAGGGAGGAACACTGAAGCTTTCTTT
NA	TRBV7-9	NA	TRBJ1-6	CASRGVDSLNSPLHF	TGTGCCAGCAGGGGGGTGGACAGCCTAAATTCACCCCTCCACTTT
NA	TRBV5-1	NA	TRBJ2-6	CASSLAPEAGANVLTF	TGCGCCAGCAGCTTGGCTCCAGAGGCTGGGGCCAACGTCCTGACTTTC
TRBD1	TRBV4-3	once	TRBJ2-3	CASSQDRRGQGADTQYF	TGCGCCAGCAGCCAAGATAGGAGAGGACAGGGCGCAGATACGCAGTATTTT
NA	TRBV5-1	NA	TRBJ1-2	CASSLALGRDAYGYTF	TGCGCCAGCAGCTTGGCCCTGGGGCGGGACGCCTATGGCTACACCTTC
NA	TRBV11-2	NA	TRBJ2-7	CASSLPRDLNTDEQYF	TGTGCCAGCAGCTTACCCCGCGACTTGAATACGGACGAGCAGTACTTC
TRBD1	TRBV10-1	NA	TRBJ1-5	CASSATGLNQPQHF	TGCGCCAGCAGTGCGACAGGGCTCAATCAGCCCCAGCATTTT
TRBD2	TRBV7-9	NA	TRBJ2-3	CASSQGPGLAPTDTQYF	TGTGCCAGCAGCCAGGGTCCGGGACTAGCGCCCACAGATACGCAGTATTTT
TRBD1	TRBV11-2	once	TRBJ2-1	CASSLAVTGSNEQFF	TGTGCCAGCAGCTTAGCGGTGACAGGGAGTAATGAGCAGTTCTTC
TRBD1	TRBV4-1	NA	TRBJ2-7	CASSQVPGQIYEQYF	TGCGCCAGCAGCCAAGTACCGGGACAGATCTACGAGCAGTACTTC
NA	TRBV4-2	NA	TRBJ1-2	CASSQGRRDGYTF	TGTGCCAGCAGCCAAGGCAGGCGGGATGGCTACACCTTC
NA	TRBV19	NA	TRBJ1-1	CASSIGVEGERTEAFF	TGTGCCAGTAGTATCGGAGTTGAAGGTGAAAGAACTGAAGCTTTCTTT
TRBD1	TRBV10-3	NA	TRBJ1-6	CAISRTGTDSPLHF	TGTGCCATCAGTCGGACAGGTACTGATTCACCCCTCCACTTT
TRBD1	TRBV2	few	TRBJ1-1	CASRTGGTEAFF	TGTGCCAGCAGAACAGGGGGCACTGAAGCTTTCTTT
NA	TRBV2	NA	TRBJ1-2	CASSDYGSQGYGYTF	TGTGCCAGCAGTGATTACGGCTCACAGGGTTATGGCTACACCTTC
NA	TRBV6-6	NA	TRBJ1-1	CASSYFQDTEAFF	TGTGCCAGCAGTTACTTCCAGGACACTGAAGCTTTCTTT
NA	TRBV2	few	TRBJ2-7	CASSGLRGEQYF	TGTGCCAGCAGTGGGCTAAGGGGCGAGCAGTACTTC
TRBD2	TRBV7-2	NA	TRBJ2-5	CASSLPSGQETQYF	TGTGCCAGCAGCTTACCTAGCGGACAAGAGACCCAGTACTTC
TRBD1	TRBV16	few	TRBJ1-2	CASSETGTNYGYTF	TGTGCCAGCAGCGAGACAGGGACCAACTATGGCTACACCTTC
NA	TRBV4-3	NA	TRBJ2-7	CASSQEGPGEPGEQYF	TGCGCCAGCAGCCAAGAAGGTCCCGGGGAGCCGGGGGAGCAGTACTTC
NA	TRBV5-1	NA	TRBJ2-7	CASSLAWTEQYF	TGCGCCAGCAGCTTGGCCTGGACTGAGCAGTACTTC
TRBD1	TRBV4-3	NA	TRBJ1-4	CASSQFFPGQGPNEKLFF	TGCGCCAGCAGCCAATTTTTCCCGGGACAGGGCCCTAATGAAAAACTGTTTTTT
NA	TRBV5-4	NA	TRBJ1-2	CASSLGENYGYTF	TGTGCCAGCAGCTTGGGGGAGAACTATGGCTACACCTTC
NA	TRBV6-1	NA	TRBJ1-5	CASSEMDFGISNQPQHF	TGTGCCAGCAGTGAAATGGACTTCGGGATTAGCAATCAGCCCCAGCATTTT
NA	TRBV30	NA	TRBJ1-2	CAWSVSAGYGYTF	TGTGCCTGGAGTGTCTCGGCGGGGTATGGCTACACCTTC
TRBD1	TRBV4-3	NA	TRBJ1-6	CASSRRAETGEGSSYNSPLHF	TGCGCCAGCAGCCGAAGGGCCGAGACAGGGGAAGGAAGCTCCTATAATTCACCCCTCCACTTT
NA	TRBV6-1	once	TRBJ1-3	CASSVQDIYSGNTIYF	TGTGCCAGCAGTGTACAGGACATCTACTCTGGAAACACCATATATTTT
NA	TRBV5-1	NA	TRBJ2-5	CASSRGVSETQYF	TGCGCCAGCAGCCGGGGTGTTTCCGAGACCCAGTACTTC
NA	TRBV7-9	NA	TRBJ2-7	CASSLENRDEQYF	TGTGCCAGCAGCTTAGAAAACAGGGACGAGCAGTACTTC
NA	TRBV9	NA	TRBJ2-3	CASSVETASDTQYF	TGTGCCAGCAGCGTAGAAACAGCCTCAGATACGCAGTATTTT
NA	TRBV6-1	NA	TRBJ1-5	CASSEGPTGFQPQHF	TGTGCCAGCAGTGAAGGGCCTACGGGGTTTCAGCCCCAGCATTTT
NA	TRBV5-1	NA	TRBJ2-2	CASSLPIHTGELFF	TGCGCCAGCAGCTTGCCTATACACACCGGGGAGCTGTTTTTT
TRBD2	TRBV7-9	NA	TRBJ2-1	CASSLTSGGPGGYEQFF	TGTGCCAGCAGCTTGACTAGCGGGGGCCCAGGGGGGTATGAGCAGTTCTTC
NA	TRBV18	NA	TRBJ2-7	CASSPAVGYEQYF	TGTGCCAGCTCACCGGCGGTAGGCTACGAGCAGTACTTC
NA	TRBV6-5	NA	TRBJ1-2	CASSYRTYNYGYTF	TGTGCCAGCAGTTACCGGACATATAACTATGGCTACACCTTC
NA	TRBV28	NA	TRBJ2-7	CASSPQPGYEQYF	TGTGCCAGCAGTCCCCAGCCAGGCTACGAGCAGTACTTC
NA	TRBV7-9	NA	TRBJ1-2	CASSFGGNYGYTF	TGTGCCAGCAGCTTCGGCGGCAACTATGGCTACACCTTC
NA	TRBV15	once	TRBJ2-2	CATSRGYREGGELFF	TGTGCCACCAGCAGAGGGTACAGGGAAGGCGGGGAGCTGTTTTTT
TRBD1	TRBV18	NA	TRBJ1-5	CASSGTEGQPQHF	TGTGCCAGCTCCGGGACAGAGGGTCAGCCCCAGCATTTT
TRBD1	TRBV5-1	NA	TRBJ2-1	CASSTRQGEQFF	TGCGCCAGCAGCACCAGACAGGGAGAGCAGTTCTTC